The clone carrying this T cell receptor beta chain was seen a few times. Antigen: not known. PCR was performed using 60 Vbeta and 13 Jbeta primers. Some clones are missing from TCRdb's copy, which holds only in-frame ones; the method was immunoSEQ multiplex PCR. The table shows roughly 200,000 clones, with about 13% occurring only once. This sample was included in a study of cytomegalovirus exposure and HLA in healthy donors. On the study more broadly: An analysis done earlier identified 90 million to 120 million unique TCR beta sequences from approximately 200 million T cells.

The V and J ends lost 4 bases and 5 bases, in that order; junction bases with no gene match: 5. The germline V gene encodes CDR1 SGHDN and CDR2 FVKESK. The CDR3 sequence is 14 residues long. Study observations and caveats: Among CMV-associated TCR beta chains, most appeared HLA-restricted in a later analysis. Altogether, 150 or so TCR beta chains were recorded as cytomegalovirus-associated. The productive fraction for most TCR beta V segments was about 87% or about 30% in an earlier analysis.

The chain employs TRBV14 and TRBJ1-1; the match to TRBD1 covers 9 bases. This clonotype originated in a man in his forties or fifties in good health and CMV-seropositive. The material sequenced was PBMCs. CDR3 in amino acids: CASSLQGARTEAFF. CDR3 sequence (DNA): TGTGCCAGCAGCCTACAGGGGGCAAGGACTGAAGCTTTCTTT.